The clone carrying this TCR beta chain was counted only a few times. Its antigen is as yet unknown. This entry comes from a study of T-cell reconstitution after alpha-beta-depleted transplantation in children. Study results and limitations: There were reportedly several hundred expanded graft clones from which alpha-beta T cells came about two months after transplant. Among T cells one year after transplant, newly produced cells accounted for most counts and diversity. Surviving recipient T cells and thymic progenitors produced the high day-60 TCRbeta diversity seen in some patients.

V lost 0 bases and J 6 bases, leaving 15 bases between the germline ends. The length of the CDR3 is 15 residues. Germline loops: CDR1 DFQATT, CDR2 SNEGSKA (reference sequence). The library targeted TCRbeta and was prepared with unique molecular identifiers. TCRdb fed the PCR reads into MiXCR, producing one record per CDR3 protein. Seen here are hundreds of thousands of distinct CDR3 sequences, 15% to 20% observed once, and the top ten hold around two fifths. The V and J genes are TRBV20-1 and TRBJ2-4; a weak D match, TRBD2 (5 bases). This TCR came from a male patient aged 2 to 9 who had a stem cell transplant for acute lymphoblastic leukemia, so the T cells may come from the graft donor. The sequencing used PBMCs, mostly from graft donor cells, collected 360 days after TCRalphabeta/CD19-depleted stem cell transplant. CDR3 protein: CSARDGSQERNIQYF. The CDR3 coding sequence is TGCAGTGCTAGAGATGGGAGTCAAGAGCGAAACATTCAGTACTTC.